This is a list of T cell receptor beta chains from one sample in a study of siplizumab effects on memory and regulatory T cells. Only in-frame clones appear in the TCRdb table, and some are missing; sequencing was by immunoSEQ multiplex PCR. This repertoire shows 70,000 to 90,000 clones, just over 90% found once; its top ten account for roughly 5.2%. Sequencing was carried out using CD8+ T cells sorted from blood. These receptors were collected from a human donor in good health. Both conserved end residues are part of each CDR3. Fields, in order: V gene, J gene, CDR3 protein.

TRBV2,TRBJ2-7,CASSPKRGFEQYF
TRBV6-5,TRBJ2-7,CAIGGDKDYEQYF
TRBV20-1,TRBJ2-7,CSATLGHEQYF
TRBV4-1,TRBJ1-2,CASSPGTTSTF
TRBV9,TRBJ1-1,CASSVGWDGMNTEAFF
TRBV7-2,TRBJ1-1,CASSFTGLNTEAFF
TRBV18,TRBJ2-2,CASSPPAGVLAVRGDTGELFF
TRBV5-1,TRBJ2-7,CASSWRGRGSYEQYF
TRBV5-6,-,CASRPGYTYEQYF
TRBV11-2,TRBJ2-1,CASSAIMGLPSNEQFF
TRBV7-6,TRBJ2-1,CASSPGGLYNEQFF
TRBV7-9,TRBJ2-3,CASSPRDSRTDTQYF
TRBV14,TRBJ1-3,CASSQGTAGNTIYF
TRBV6-5,TRBJ1-4,CASSYFGGELFF
TRBV7-8,TRBJ2-3,CASSLGGEGTDTQYF
TRBV27,TRBJ2-7,CASQRGGAYEQYF
TRBV6-5,TRBJ2-3,CASSYSQRTDTQYF
TRBV6-1,TRBJ1-2,CASSEFRVSSSYGYTF
TRBV6-1,TRBJ2-4,CASSLGHIQYF
TRBV7-8,TRBJ2-3,CASSLLGGPTDTQYF
TRBV27,TRBJ2-7,CASSWASGENYEQYF
TRBV5-6,TRBJ1-3,CASSFKVNSNSGNTIYF
TRBV12-5,TRBJ2-1,CASGQTGHGEQFF
TRBV19,TRBJ2-7,CASHPGQGNEQYF
TRBV27,TRBJ1-6,CASRLTGPGSPLHF
TRBV7-8,TRBJ2-2,CASSLTSGGINTGELFF
TRBV4-3,TRBJ2-7,CASSQDPRTAEYEQYF
TRBV6-6,TRBJ1-2,CASTGQGAYGYTF
TRBV9,TRBJ2-5,CASSVGGQWPQYF
TRBV27,TRBJ2-7,CASSLTGGLTFYEQYF
TRBV19,TRBJ1-2,CAIGPRTGSNYGYTF